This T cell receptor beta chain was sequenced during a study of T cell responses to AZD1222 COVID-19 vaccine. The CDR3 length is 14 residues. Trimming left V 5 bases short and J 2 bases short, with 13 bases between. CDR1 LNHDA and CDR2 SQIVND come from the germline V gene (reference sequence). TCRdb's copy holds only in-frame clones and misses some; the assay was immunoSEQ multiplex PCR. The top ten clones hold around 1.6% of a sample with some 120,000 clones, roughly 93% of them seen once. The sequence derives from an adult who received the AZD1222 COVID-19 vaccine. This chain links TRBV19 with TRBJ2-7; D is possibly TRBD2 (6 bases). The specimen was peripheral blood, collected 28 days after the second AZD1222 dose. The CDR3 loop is CASSPLAPTYEQYF. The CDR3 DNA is TGTGCCAGTAGTCCTCTAGCGCCGACCTACGAGCAGTACTTC.